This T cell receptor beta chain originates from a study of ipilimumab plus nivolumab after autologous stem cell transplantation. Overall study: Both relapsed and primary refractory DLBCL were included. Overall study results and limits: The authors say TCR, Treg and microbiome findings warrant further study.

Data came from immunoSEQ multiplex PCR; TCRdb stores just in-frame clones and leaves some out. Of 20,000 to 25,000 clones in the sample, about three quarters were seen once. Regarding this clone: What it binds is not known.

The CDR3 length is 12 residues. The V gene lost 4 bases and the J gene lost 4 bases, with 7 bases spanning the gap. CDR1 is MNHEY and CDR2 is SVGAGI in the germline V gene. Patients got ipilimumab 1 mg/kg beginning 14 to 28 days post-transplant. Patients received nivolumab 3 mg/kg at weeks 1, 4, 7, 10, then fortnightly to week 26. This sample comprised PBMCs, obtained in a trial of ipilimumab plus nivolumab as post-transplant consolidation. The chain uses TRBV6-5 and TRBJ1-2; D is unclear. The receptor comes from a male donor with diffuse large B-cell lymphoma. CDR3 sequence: CASSSGIYGYTF. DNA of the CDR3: TGTGCCAGCAGTTCGGGAATCTATGGCTACACCTTC.